This TCR beta chain derives from a study of T cell changes during pregnancy in multiple sclerosis (dated by TCRdb to about 2019). Background on the whole study: The study looked at changes in the T cell repertoire across pregnancy in women with multiple sclerosis.

CDR1 and CDR2 (SGDLS, YYNGEE) derive from the germline V gene. Cut back by 0 bases and 1 base, the V and J ends lie 8 bases apart. The CDR3 runs 15 amino acids, cysteine and phenylalanine included. Only CDR3 DNA is held: 45 bases, read in frame from base 1. Worth noting for this clone: Its antigen has not been determined. Per-nucleotide qualities are absent, and no much larger clonotype sits a single base away.

Libraries were constructed by the immunoSEQ multiplex PCR assay. This is the immuneACCESS table as TCRdb keeps it, with only in-frame sequences that have V and J called. A part of the clones is gone; compared with another copy, unresolved V genes explain less than half, and the rest is unexplained. Present in this sample are over 20,000 clones, about 86% of which were seen just once. About 1% of the sample comes from the top ten. The source was CD4+ T cells from peripheral blood mononuclear cells, collected in the first trimester of pregnancy. The clonotype originates from a female donor in good health, enrolled as a control in a pregnancy study. The sequence is built from TRBV9 and TRBJ1-3; the D gene cannot be resolved reliably. CDR3 region: CASSVARVSGNTIYF. The DNA is TGTGCCAGCAGCGTAGCTCGGGTATCTGGAAACACCATATATTTT.